This entry lists 25 T cell receptor beta chains sequenced from one sample in a study of PD-L1 blockade in urothelial cancer (dated by TCRdb to between 2016 and 2019). The time point label of this sample denotes: peripheral blood 6 weeks after treatment start. Library preparation used the immunoSEQ multiplex PCR assay. TCRdb re-hosts the immuneACCESS table, in-frame sequences only. Its copies lack some clones; in the studies checked, an unresolved V gene accounts for under half of them, and the cause for the rest is not known. The sample records some 110,000 clones, about 91% of which are singletons. Together, the top ten hold approximately 3.8% of the sample. The sequenced sample was PBMCs, obtained around atezolizumab (anti-PD-L1) treatment. These receptors originate from a man in his 60s with urothelial cancer.

This chain links TRBV7-9 with TRBJ2-3, with 10 bases identical to TRBD2. This CDR3 is 16 amino acids long. Germline V lookup: CDR1 SEHNR, CDR2 FQNEAQ (reference sequence). With V trimmed by 2 bases and J by 2 bases, 4 bases remained unmatched. CDR3 bases: TGTGCCAGCAGCTTAACCAGCGGGAGGGCCACAGATACGCAGTATTTT. It yields the protein CASSLTSGRATDTQYF. Together with reference TRBV7-9 and TRBJ2-3, the CDR3 gives the full variable domain: DTGVSQNPRHKITKRGQNVTFRCDPISEHNRLYWYRQTLGQGPEFLTYFQNEAQLEKSRLLSDRFSAERPKGSFSTLEIQRTEQGDSAMYLCASSLTSGRATDTQYFGPGTRLTVL.

The V and J genes are TRBV4-2 and TRBJ2-2; possibly TRBD2 for D (5 bases). Between the trimmed V and J ends, which lost 1 base and 0 bases, there was a span of 9 bases. Germline CDR1 is LGHNA and CDR2 is YNFKEQ. The CDR3 runs 16 residues. CDR3 in DNA: TGTGCCAGCAGCCAAGGATTAGCGTCGAACACCGGGGAGCTGTTTTTT. Protein product: CASSQGLASNTGELFF.

V and J are TRBV6-5 and TRBJ2-7, with D maybe TRBD2 (5 bases). Between the trimmed V and J ends, which lost 7 bases and 1 base, there was a span of 8 bases. The CDR3 is made up of 12 amino acids. CDR1 and CDR2 from the germline V gene are MNHEY and SVGAGI. The CDR3 DNA reads TGTGCCAGCACCCGGGGTTCCTACGAGCAGTACTTC. This sequence encodes CASTRGSYEQYF.

V usage is TRBV7-2 and J usage is TRBJ2-3, with D possibly TRBD2 on 6 matching bases. Trimming shortened V by 5 bases and J by 2 bases, and 11 bases separated the two germline ends. CDR3 size: 14 residues. Germline V lookup: CDR1 SGHTA, CDR2 FQGNSA. The CDR3: CASSKSGSTDTQYF. Here the CDR3 DNA reads TGTGCCAGCAGCAAGAGCGGGTCCACAGATACGCAGTATTTT.

This chain connects TRBV2 to TRBJ2-3, with D possibly TRBD1 on 6 matching bases. V was shortened by 6 bases and J by 2 bases, with 15 bases between the two germline ends. The germline V gene encodes CDR1 SNHLY and CDR2 FYNNEI. The CDR3 length is 15 residues. In DNA, the CDR3 is TGTGCCAGCAGCTGGACAGACTTTTCCACAGATACGCAGTATTTT. It specifies CASSWTDFSTDTQYF. The entire variable domain, with the rest obtained from reference TRBV2 and TRBJ2-3, is as follows: EPEVTQTPSHQVTQMGQEVILRCVPISNHLYFYWYRQILGQKVEFLVSFYNNEISEKSEIFDDQFSVERPDGSNFTLKIRSTKLEDSAMYFCASSWTDFSTDTQYFGPGTRLTVL.

This chain uses TRBV6-5 with TRBJ2-7; 9 nucleotides line up with TRBD1. This CDR3 spans 13 amino acids. Germline V lookup: CDR1 MNHEY, CDR2 SVGAGI. J was trimmed by 2 bases and V by 5 bases; bases with no gene match: 1. The CDR3 sequence: CASSRTGAYEQYF. CDR3 sequence (DNA): TGTGCCAGCAGTAGGACAGGGGCCTACGAGCAGTACTTC.

The chain carries TRBV5-6 and TRBJ1-5; D is possibly TRBD1 (5 bases). Germline CDR1 SGHDT, CDR2 YYEEEE. V was trimmed by 4 bases and J by 4 bases, leaving 9 bases between them. CDR3 length: 13 amino acids. The CDR3 sequence is CASSRNRNQPQHF. DNA of the CDR3: TGTGCCAGCAGCAGGAACAGGAATCAGCCCCAGCATTTT.

V and J are TRBV5-1 and TRBJ2-5; 9 positions agree with TRBD1. Germline values: CDR1 SGHRS, CDR2 YFSETQ. This CDR3 is 15 amino acids long. Trimming cost V 4 bases and J 5 bases; bases outside gene matches: 9. The chain's CDR3 is CASSDLQGAGETQYF. The CDR3 nucleotides are TGCGCCAGCAGCGACCTACAGGGGGCGGGGGAGACCCAGTACTTC.

V usage is TRBV10-3 and J usage is TRBJ1-4; tentatively, D is TRBD1 (5 bases). The CDR3 extends over 15 amino acids. Trimming took 2 bases from V and 4 from J, leaving 11 bases between them. CDR1 is ENHRY and CDR2 is SYGVKD in the germline V gene. The CDR3 protein is CAISEPGGDNEKLFF. The CDR3 nucleotides are TGTGCCATCAGTGAGCCGGGAGGGGATAATGAAAAACTGTTTTTT.

CDR3 nucleotide sequence: TGTGCCAGCAGCTTGTCTCCGGGACAAATGAACACTGAAGCTTTCTTT. Translation gives CASSLSPGQMNTEAFF. The genes are TRBV5-4 and TRBJ1-1; the D gene is possibly TRBD1 (6 bases). V was pared by 1 base and J by 0 bases, with 13 bases between. The CDR3 sequence is 16 residues long. Per germline, CDR1 SGHNT and CDR2 YYREEE (reference sequence).

The chain is built from TRBV4-1 and TRBJ2-5, with D maybe TRBD1 (5 bases). Trimming stripped 1 base from V and 7 bases from J, with 16 bases between. This CDR3 spans 15 amino acids. Germline V lookup: CDR1 MGHRA, CDR2 YSYEKL. The CDR3 is CASSQVRTTLGTQYF. For the CDR3, the DNA is TGCGCCAGCAGCCAAGTGAGGACAACCCTTGGGACCCAGTACTTC.

CDR3 in amino acids: CASSERQVPGYEQYF. As DNA, the CDR3 is TGTGCCAGCAGTGAACGACAGGTACCTGGTTACGAGCAGTACTTC. J is TRBJ2-7 and V is TRBV2; D might be TRBD1 (6 bases). This CDR3 comprises 15 residues. Trimming pared 2 bases from V and 4 bases from J, leaving 15 bases between. The germline CDR1 and CDR2 sequences are SNHLY and FYNNEI.

The V and J genes are TRBV30 and TRBJ2-7; D ambiguous. The CDR3 has 15 amino acids. Germline-derived CDR1 and CDR2 are GTSNPN and SVGIG (reference sequence). Trimming took off 3 bases at V and 3 bases at J, with 18 bases between the two ends. The CDR3 DNA reads as TGTGCCTGGAGGACCCGACGTGGGCAGCTCTACGAGCAGTACTTC. This gives the protein CAWRTRRGQLYEQYF. The entire variable domain, with the rest obtained from reference TRBV30 and TRBJ2-7, is as follows: SQTIHQWPATLVQPVGSPLSLECTVEGTSNPNLYWYRQAAGRGLQLLFYSVGIGQISSEVPQNLSASRPQDRQFILSSKKLLLSDSGFYLCAWRTRRGQLYEQYFGPGTRLTVT.

V and J are TRBV11-2 and TRBJ2-5; possibly TRBD1 for D (5 bases). The CDR3 has 15 amino acids. Trimming took 1 base from V and 2 from J, leaving 11 bases between them. CDR1 SGHAT and CDR2 FQNNGV come from the germline V gene. CDR3 nucleotide sequence: TGTGCCAGCAGCTTAGGGGGCTCAGGGCAAGAGACCCAGTACTTC. Its translation is CASSLGGSGQETQYF.

The chain has TRBV19 and TRBJ1-4; TRBD1 matches at 7 bases. V trimming: 5 bases; J trimming: 8 bases; junction bases outside the gene matches: 8. Germline V gives CDR1 LNHDA, CDR2 SQIVND (reference sequence). The CDR3 is 14 amino acids. The CDR3 DNA follows: TGTGCCAGTAGTTCGGGACAGAGCCCGGAAAAACTGTTTTTT. Translation: CASSSGQSPEKLFF.

The chain has TRBV5-1 and TRBJ2-2; D is unclear. This CDR3 is 16 amino acids long. Per the germline V gene, CDR1 is SGHRS and CDR2 is YFSETQ. V was pared by 0 bases and J by 0 bases, with 9 bases between. The CDR3 nucleotides read TGCGCCAGCAGCTTGGTGGTCAGCGCGAACACCGGGGAGCTGTTTTTT. It is translated as CASSLVVSANTGELFF.

This clone was picked up one time. V and J are TRBV7-9 and TRBJ2-5, with no clear D. Germline V lookup: CDR1 SEHNR, CDR2 FQNEAQ (reference sequence). Trimming left V 5 bases short and J 4 bases short, with 5 bases between. The CDR3 is 11 residues long. The CDR3 nucleotides are TGTGCCAGCAGCGAGGCAGAGACCCAGTACTTC. Encoded protein: CASSEAETQYF.

This clone was counted a few times. The V and J genes are TRBV28 and TRBJ1-1; 9 bases match TRBD1. Germline CDR1 and CDR2: MDHEN and SYDVKM. The CDR3 contains 14 residues. With V trimmed by 5 bases and J by 10 bases, 11 bases remained unmatched. The CDR3 DNA is TGTGCCAGCAGTCAAGAACAGGGGGCGAGAACAGCTTTCTTT. It translates to CASSQEQGARTAFF.

The chain joins TRBV29-1 to TRBJ2-3; D is perhaps TRBD1 (6 bases). The germline V and J ends were trimmed by 2 bases and 6 bases, with 12 bases remaining between them. The CDR3 runs to 13 residues. Germline CDR1 and CDR2: SQVTM and ANQGSEA. The CDR3 coding sequence is TGCAGCGTTGAAACAGGGAAATTGGATACGCAGTATTTT. It is translated as CSVETGKLDTQYF.

The chain combines TRBV18 with TRBJ2-7; D might be TRBD1 (6 bases). Looked up from germline, CDR1 is KGHSH and CDR2 is LQKENI. Trimming pared 4 bases from V and 2 bases from J, leaving 21 bases between. This CDR3 contains 17 residues. The CDR3 reads CASSLERPGHLTYEQYF. CDR3 DNA sequence: TGTGCCAGCTCACTGGAGAGACCGGGACACCTAACCTACGAGCAGTACTTC.

Only one count was recorded for this clone. This chain links TRBV7-2 with TRBJ2-5; 9 bases are shared with TRBD2. The ends lost 1 base at V and 2 bases at J; junction bases unmatched: 11. This CDR3 comprises 18 residues. Germline CDR1 is SGHTA and CDR2 is FQGNSA. The CDR3 region has the DNA TGTGCCAGCAGCTTAGAGGCTAGCGGGGCCCCGCGACAAGAGACCCAGTACTTC. This codes for CASSLEASGAPRQETQYF.

The chain couples TRBV7-2 to TRBJ2-5, with 9 bases matching TRBD2. Looked up from germline, CDR1 is SGHTA and CDR2 is FQGNSA. The V and J ends lost 1 base and 3 bases, in that order; junction bases with no gene match: 9. The CDR3 contains 17 residues. The DNA for the CDR3 is TGTGCCAGCAGCTTAGATTTGGGCGGGGGGGCAGAAGAGACCCAGTACTTC. Its protein product is CASSLDLGGGAEETQYF.

The rearrangement joins TRBV5-3 to TRBJ1-2; no clear D. TRBV5-3 is marked as an open reading frame, function uncertain. There are 14 residues in the CDR3. Trimming stripped 0 bases from V and 4 bases from J, with 10 bases between. DNA for the CDR3: TGTGCCAGAAGCTTGGCCGGAGAAAGCTATGGCTACACCTTC. It specifies CARSLAGESYGYTF.

The chain recombines TRBV7-2 with TRBJ2-1; D is undetermined. V was pared by 5 bases and J by 8 bases, with 10 bases between. The CDR3 loop spans 12 amino acids. Germline loops: CDR1 SGHTA, CDR2 FQGNSA. CDR3 amino acids: CASSRAPHEQFF. The CDR3 region has the DNA TGTGCCAGCAGCCGAGCCCCCCATGAGCAGTTCTTC.

The chain links TRBV10-3 to TRBJ1-5; 8 bases line up with TRBD1. V was pared by 6 bases and J by 6 bases, with 7 bases of the junction left unmatched. The CDR3 loop spans 14 amino acids. Germline values: CDR1 ENHRY, CDR2 SYGVKD. Written as DNA, the CDR3 is TGTGCCATCAGGTCAGGGGGCCGAGGTCAGCCCCAGCATTTT. Protein sequence: CAIRSGGRGQPQHF.